This T cell receptor (beta chain) is from a study of vaccination effects on CD4 cells after COVID-19. Study in general: Samples collected post-vaccine were obtained a median of 72 days after the second dose. Study-wide results and caveats: Substantial clonal contraction characterized both infection- and vaccine-induced clones late after vaccination.

Profiling relied on immunoSEQ multiplex PCR, and the TCRdb table lists in-frame clones only, not all of them. The sample has tens of thousands of clones, over 70% seen once. A 10-day culture period preceded the isolation of CD4+ T cells. Two-dose BNT162b2 or mRNA-1273 vaccination was given to participants. The V gene's germline CDR1 is SNHLY and CDR2 FYNNEI. Trimming removed 6 bases from V and 3 bases from J; junction bases left unmatched: 10. The CDR3 is 16 amino acids. Details on this clone: Its antigen is as yet unknown.

The chain joins TRBV2 to TRBJ2-5; TRBD1 matches 10 bases. The starting material was CD4+ T cells from PBMCs cultured without peptide, obtained after COVID-19 vaccination. The TCR originated in a human donor who received a COVID-19 vaccine. The CDR3 sequence: CASSTPLTGGKETQYF. CDR3 bases: TGTGCCAGCAGCACTCCACTGACAGGGGGCAAAGAGACCCAGTACTTC.